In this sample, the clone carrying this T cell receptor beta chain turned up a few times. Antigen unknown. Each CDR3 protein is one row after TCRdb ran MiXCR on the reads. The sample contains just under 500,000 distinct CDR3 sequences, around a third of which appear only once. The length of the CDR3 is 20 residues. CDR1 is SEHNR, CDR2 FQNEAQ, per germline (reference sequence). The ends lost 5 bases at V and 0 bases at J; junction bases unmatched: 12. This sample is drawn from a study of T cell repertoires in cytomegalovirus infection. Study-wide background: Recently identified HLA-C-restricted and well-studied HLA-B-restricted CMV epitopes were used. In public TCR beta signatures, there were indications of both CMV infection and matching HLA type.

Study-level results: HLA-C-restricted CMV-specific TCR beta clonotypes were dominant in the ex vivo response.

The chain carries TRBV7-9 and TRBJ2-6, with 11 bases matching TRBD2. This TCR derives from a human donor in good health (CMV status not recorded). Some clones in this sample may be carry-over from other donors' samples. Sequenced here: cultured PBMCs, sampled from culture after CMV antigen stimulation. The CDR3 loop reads CASSQFFLAGGYSGANVLTF. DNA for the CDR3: TGTGCCAGCAGCCAATTCTTTCTAGCGGGAGGCTACTCTGGGGCCAACGTCCTGACTTTC.